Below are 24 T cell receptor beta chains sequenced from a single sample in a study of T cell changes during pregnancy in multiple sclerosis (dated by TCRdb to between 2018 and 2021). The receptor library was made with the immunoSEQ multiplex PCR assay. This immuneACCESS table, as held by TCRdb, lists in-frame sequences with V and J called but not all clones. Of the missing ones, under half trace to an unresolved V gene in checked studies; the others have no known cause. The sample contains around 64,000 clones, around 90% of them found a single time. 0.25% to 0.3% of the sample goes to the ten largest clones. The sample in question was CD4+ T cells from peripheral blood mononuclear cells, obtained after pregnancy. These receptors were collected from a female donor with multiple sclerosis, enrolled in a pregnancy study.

The CDR3: CASSLTGGPGETQYF. The DNA for the CDR3 is TGCGCCAGCAGCTTGACGGGAGGGCCGGGGGAGACCCAGTACTTC. This chain connects TRBV5-1 to TRBJ2-5; TRBD2 matches 8 bases. Germline CDR1 SGHRS, CDR2 YFSETQ. The CDR3 has 15 residues. The V segment lost 1 base and the J segment 5 bases; nucleotides outside the gene matches: 7.

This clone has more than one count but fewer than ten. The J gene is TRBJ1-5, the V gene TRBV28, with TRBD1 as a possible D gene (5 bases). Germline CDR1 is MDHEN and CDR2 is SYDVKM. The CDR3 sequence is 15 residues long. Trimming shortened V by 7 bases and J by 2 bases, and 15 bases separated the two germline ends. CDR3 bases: TGTGCCAGCACCCCAAGTGGAGGGGGCAATCAGCCCCAGCATTTT. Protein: CASTPSGGGNQPQHF.

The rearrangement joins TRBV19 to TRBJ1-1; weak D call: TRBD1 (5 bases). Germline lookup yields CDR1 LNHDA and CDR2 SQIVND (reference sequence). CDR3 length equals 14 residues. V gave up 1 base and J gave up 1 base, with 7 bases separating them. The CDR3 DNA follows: TGTGCCAGTAGTATAGTCACAGGGAACACTGAAGCTTTCTTT. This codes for CASSIVTGNTEAFF.

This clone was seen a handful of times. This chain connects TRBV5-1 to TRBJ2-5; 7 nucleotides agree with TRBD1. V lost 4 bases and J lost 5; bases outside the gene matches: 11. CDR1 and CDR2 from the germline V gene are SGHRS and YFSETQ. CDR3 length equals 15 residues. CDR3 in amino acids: CASSGTGTAAETQYF. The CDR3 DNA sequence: TGCGCCAGCAGCGGAACCGGGACAGCGGCCGAGACCCAGTACTTC.

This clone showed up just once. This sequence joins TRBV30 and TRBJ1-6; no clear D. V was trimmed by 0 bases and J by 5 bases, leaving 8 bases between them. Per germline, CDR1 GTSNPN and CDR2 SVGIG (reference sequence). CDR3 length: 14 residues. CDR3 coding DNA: TGTGCCTGGAGTGTACGAGGTGATAATTCACCCCTCCACTTT. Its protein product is CAWSVRGDNSPLHF. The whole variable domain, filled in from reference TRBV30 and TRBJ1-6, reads SQTIHQWPATLVQPVGSPLSLECTVEGTSNPNLYWYRQAAGRGLQLLFYSVGIGQISSEVPQNLSASRPQDRQFILSSKKLLLSDSGFYLCAWSVRGDNSPLHFGNGTRLTVT.

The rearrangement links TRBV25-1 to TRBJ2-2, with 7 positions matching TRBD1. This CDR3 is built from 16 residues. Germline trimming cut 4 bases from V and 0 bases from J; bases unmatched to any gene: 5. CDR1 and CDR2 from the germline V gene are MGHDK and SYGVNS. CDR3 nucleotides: TGTGCCAGCAGTGGTTACAGGGGTACGAACACCGGGGAGCTGTTTTTT. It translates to CASSGYRGTNTGELFF.

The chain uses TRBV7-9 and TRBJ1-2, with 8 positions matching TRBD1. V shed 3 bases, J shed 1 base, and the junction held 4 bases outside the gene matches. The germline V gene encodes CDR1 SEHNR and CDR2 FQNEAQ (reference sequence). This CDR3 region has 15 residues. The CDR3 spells CASSFPTGGNYGYTF. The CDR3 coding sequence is TGTGCCAGCAGCTTCCCTACAGGGGGTAACTATGGCTACACCTTC. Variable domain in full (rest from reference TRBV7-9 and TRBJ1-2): DTGVSQNPRHKITKRGQNVTFRCDPISEHNRLYWYRQTLGQGPEFLTYFQNEAQLEKSRLLSDRFSAERPKGSFSTLEIQRTEQGDSAMYLCASSFPTGGNYGYTFGSGTRLTVV.

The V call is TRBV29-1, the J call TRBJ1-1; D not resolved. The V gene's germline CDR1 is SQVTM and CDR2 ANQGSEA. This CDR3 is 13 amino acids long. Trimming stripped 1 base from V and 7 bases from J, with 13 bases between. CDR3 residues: CSVEGLARSEAFF. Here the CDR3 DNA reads TGCAGCGTTGAAGGATTGGCGAGGAGTGAAGCTTTCTTT.

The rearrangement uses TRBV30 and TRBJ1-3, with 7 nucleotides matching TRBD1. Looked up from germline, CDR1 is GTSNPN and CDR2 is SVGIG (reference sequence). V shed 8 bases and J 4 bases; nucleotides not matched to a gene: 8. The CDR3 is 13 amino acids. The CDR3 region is CAGQGERGNTIYF. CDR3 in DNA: TGTGCCGGCCAGGGGGAAAGAGGAAACACCATATATTTT.

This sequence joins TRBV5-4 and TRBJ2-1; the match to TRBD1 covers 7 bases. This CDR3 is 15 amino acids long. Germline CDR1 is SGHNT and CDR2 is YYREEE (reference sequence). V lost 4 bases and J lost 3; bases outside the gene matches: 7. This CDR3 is CASSLPGTVYNEQFF. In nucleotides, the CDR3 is TGTGCCAGCAGCCTACCCGGGACAGTCTACAATGAGCAGTTCTTC.

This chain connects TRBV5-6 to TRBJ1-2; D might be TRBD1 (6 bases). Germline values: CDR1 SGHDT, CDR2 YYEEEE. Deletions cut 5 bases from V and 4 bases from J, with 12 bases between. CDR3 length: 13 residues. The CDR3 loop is CASSRQGFYGYTF. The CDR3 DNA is TGTGCCAGCAGTCGGCAGGGGTTCTATGGCTACACCTTC.

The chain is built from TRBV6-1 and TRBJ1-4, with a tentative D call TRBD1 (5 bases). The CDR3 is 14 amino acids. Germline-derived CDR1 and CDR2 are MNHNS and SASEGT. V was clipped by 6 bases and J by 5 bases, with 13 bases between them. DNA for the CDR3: TGTGCCAGCAGCCTAGGGGCGAACAATGAAAAACTGTTTTTT. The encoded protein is CASSLGANNEKLFF.

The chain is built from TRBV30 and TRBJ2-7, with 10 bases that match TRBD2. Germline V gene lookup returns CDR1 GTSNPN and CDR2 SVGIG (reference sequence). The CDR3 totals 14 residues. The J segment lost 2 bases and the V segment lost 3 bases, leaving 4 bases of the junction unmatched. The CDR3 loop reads CAWRLAGGAYEQYF. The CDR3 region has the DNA TGTGCCTGGAGATTAGCGGGAGGCGCCTACGAGCAGTACTTC.

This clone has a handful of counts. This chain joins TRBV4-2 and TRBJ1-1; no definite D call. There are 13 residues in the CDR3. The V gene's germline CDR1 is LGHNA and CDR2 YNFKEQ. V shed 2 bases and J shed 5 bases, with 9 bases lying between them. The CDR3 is CASSQQVRTEAFF. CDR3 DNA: TGTGCCAGCAGCCAACAGGTTAGGACTGAAGCTTTCTTT.

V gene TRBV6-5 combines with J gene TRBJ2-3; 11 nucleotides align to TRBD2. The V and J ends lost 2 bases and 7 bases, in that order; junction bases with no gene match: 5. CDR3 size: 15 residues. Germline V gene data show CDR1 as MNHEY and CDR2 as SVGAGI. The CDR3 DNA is TGTGCCAGCAGTTACGCGCGACTAGCGGGGAATACGCAGTATTTT. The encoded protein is CASSYARLAGNTQYF.

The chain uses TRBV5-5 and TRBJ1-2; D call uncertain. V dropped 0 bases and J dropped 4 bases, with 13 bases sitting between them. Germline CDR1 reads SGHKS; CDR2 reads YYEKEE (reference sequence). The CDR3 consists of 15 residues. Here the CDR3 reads CASSLGERYSYGYTF. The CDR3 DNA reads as TGTGCCAGCAGCTTGGGAGAGCGATATAGCTATGGCTACACCTTC.

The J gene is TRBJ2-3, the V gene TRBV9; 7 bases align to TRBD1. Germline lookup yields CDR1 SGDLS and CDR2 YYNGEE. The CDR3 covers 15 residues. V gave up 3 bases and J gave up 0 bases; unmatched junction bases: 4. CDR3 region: CASSGDSPSTDTQYF. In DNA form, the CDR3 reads TGTGCCAGCAGCGGGGACAGTCCTAGCACAGATACGCAGTATTTT.

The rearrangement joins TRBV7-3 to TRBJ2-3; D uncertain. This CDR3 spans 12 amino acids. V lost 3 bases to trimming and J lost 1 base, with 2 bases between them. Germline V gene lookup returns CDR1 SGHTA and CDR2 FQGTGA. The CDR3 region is CASSFGTDTQYF. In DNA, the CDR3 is TGTGCCAGCAGCTTCGGCACAGATACGCAGTATTTT.

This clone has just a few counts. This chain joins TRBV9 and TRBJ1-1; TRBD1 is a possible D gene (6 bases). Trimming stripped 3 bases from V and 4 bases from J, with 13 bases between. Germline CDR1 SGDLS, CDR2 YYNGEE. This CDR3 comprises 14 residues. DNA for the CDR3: TGTGCCAGCAGCGCGGACAGTTTGGGCACTGAAGCTTTCTTT. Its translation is CASSADSLGTEAFF.

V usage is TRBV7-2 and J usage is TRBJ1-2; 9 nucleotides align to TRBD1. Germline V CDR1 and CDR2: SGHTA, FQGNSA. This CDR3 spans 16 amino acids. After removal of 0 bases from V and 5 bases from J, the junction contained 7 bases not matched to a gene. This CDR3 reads CASSLASGQGIYGYTF. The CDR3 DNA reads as TGTGCCAGCAGCTTAGCTTCGGGACAGGGCATATATGGCTACACCTTC.

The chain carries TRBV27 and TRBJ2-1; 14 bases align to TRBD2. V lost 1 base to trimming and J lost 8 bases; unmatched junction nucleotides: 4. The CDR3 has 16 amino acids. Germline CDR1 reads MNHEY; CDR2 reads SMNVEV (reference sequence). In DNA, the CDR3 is TGTGCCAGCAGTTTATTCGGGACTAGCGGGAGTTATGAGCAGTTCTTC. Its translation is CASSLFGTSGSYEQFF.

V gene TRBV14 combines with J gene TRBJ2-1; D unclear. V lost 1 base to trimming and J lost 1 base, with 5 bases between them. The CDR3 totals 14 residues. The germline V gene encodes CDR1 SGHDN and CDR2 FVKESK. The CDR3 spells CASSQGRSYNEQFF. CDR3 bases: TGTGCCAGCAGCCAAGGGCGGTCCTACAATGAGCAGTTCTTC.

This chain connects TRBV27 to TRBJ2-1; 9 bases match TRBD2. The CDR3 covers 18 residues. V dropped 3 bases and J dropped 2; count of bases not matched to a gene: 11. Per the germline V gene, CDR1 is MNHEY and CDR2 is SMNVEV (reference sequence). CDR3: CASSFYGVAGVAYNEQFF. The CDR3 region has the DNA TGTGCCAGCAGTTTTTATGGAGTAGCGGGAGTGGCCTACAATGAGCAGTTCTTC.

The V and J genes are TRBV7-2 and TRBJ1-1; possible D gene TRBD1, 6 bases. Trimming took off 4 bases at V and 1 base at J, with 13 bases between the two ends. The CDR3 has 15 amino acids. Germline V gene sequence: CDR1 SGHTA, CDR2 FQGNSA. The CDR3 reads CASSYSDRRNTEAFF. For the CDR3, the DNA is TGTGCCAGCAGCTACTCCGACAGGCGGAACACTGAAGCTTTCTTT.